Below, 26 T cell receptor beta chains from the same sample are listed, as sequenced in a study of blood T cell repertoires in COVID-19. The table came from immunoSEQ multiplex PCR; TCRdb's copy has only in-frame clones and leaves some out. Here the sample spans some 220,000 clones, about 86% being singletons. The sample taken for sequencing was peripheral blood. The receptors derive from a woman in her sixties with acute or convalescent COVID-19.

V gene TRBV7-8 combines with J gene TRBJ1-1, with TRBD1 matching over 9 bases. After removal of 5 bases from V and 0 bases from J, the junction contained 7 bases not matched to a gene. The CDR3 is made up of 16 amino acids. CDR1 is SGHVS and CDR2 is FQNEAQ in the germline V gene. The CDR3: CASSKEQGALNTEAFF. CDR3 bases: TGTGCCAGCAGCAAAGAACAGGGGGCTCTGAACACTGAAGCTTTCTTT.

This chain connects TRBV3-1 (or the pseudogene TRBV3-2) to TRBJ2-3; TRBD2 matches at 9 bases. Germline V gene lookup returns CDR1 LGHDT and CDR2 YNNKEL (reference sequence). This CDR3 is 14 amino acids long. V lost 0 bases and J lost 5; bases outside the gene matches: 0. CDR3 residues: CASSQDSGRDTQYF. CDR3 nucleotides: TGTGCCAGCAGCCAAGATAGCGGGAGAGATACGCAGTATTTT.

This chain uses TRBV15 with TRBJ1-4, with 10 bases that match TRBD1. Germline V gives CDR1 LNHNV, CDR2 YYDKDF (reference sequence). V was pared by 0 bases and J by 4 bases, with 11 bases of the junction left unmatched. This CDR3 region has 19 residues. The CDR3 spells CATSREYSTGGTGNEKLFF. DNA of the CDR3: TGTGCCACCAGCAGAGAATATTCGACAGGGGGCACGGGTAATGAAAAACTGTTTTTT. Looking up the rest from reference TRBV15 and TRBJ1-4 gives the full variable domain: DAMVIQNPRYQVTQFGKPVTLSCSQTLNHNVMYWYQQKSSQAPKLLFHYYDKDFNNEADTPDNFQSRRPNTSFCFLDIRSPGLGDTAMYLCATSREYSTGGTGNEKLFFGSGTQLSVL.

V gene TRBV6-5 combines with J gene TRBJ1-5, with unresolved D. This CDR3 contains 13 residues. In germline, CDR1 is MNHEY, CDR2 SVGAGI. V was shortened by 3 bases and J by 2 bases, with 5 bases between the two germline ends. The CDR3 coding sequence is TGTGCCAGCAGTTATAATGGCAATCAGCCCCAGCATTTT. Amino acids: CASSYNGNQPQHF.

The gene calls are TRBV4-1 and TRBJ1-1, with a possible D match to TRBD1 (6 bases). Germline CDR1 is MGHRA and CDR2 is YSYEKL. CDR3 length: 14 amino acids. Trimming pared 5 bases from V and 4 bases from J, leaving 14 bases between. Here the CDR3 reads CASSSPTGRTEAFF. CDR3 coding DNA: TGCGCCAGCAGCTCCCCGACAGGACGCACTGAAGCTTTCTTT.

This rearrangement joins TRBV7-9 to TRBJ2-7; D is unresolved. Trimming shortened V by 8 bases and J by 0 bases, and 11 bases separated the two germline ends. This CDR3 region has 13 residues. CDR1 is SEHNR and CDR2 is FQNEAQ in the germline V gene (reference sequence). CDR3 coding DNA: TGTGCCAGCGGGCCTTTGGGCTCCTACGAGCAGTACTTC. Translating it yields CASGPLGSYEQYF.

V usage is TRBV12-3 or TRBV12-4 and J usage is TRBJ1-4, with D tentatively TRBD1 (6 bases). The CDR3 is 12 residues long. V dropped 3 bases and J dropped 7 bases, with 6 bases sitting between them. The CDR3 here is CASSLGAEKLFF. Here the CDR3 DNA reads TGTGCCAGCAGTTTGGGGGCTGAAAAACTGTTTTTT.

The V gene is TRBV29-1, the J gene TRBJ2-3; 9 bases line up with TRBD2. The CDR3 consists of 15 residues. V was clipped by 2 bases and J by 8 bases; unmatched bases: 11. The germline gives CDR1 SQVTM, CDR2 ANQGSEA. DNA for the CDR3: TGCAGCGTTGAACCCATGGGCGGGGGGGCCGTTACGCAGTATTTT. Residues: CSVEPMGGGAVTQYF.

This rearrangement joins TRBV5-1 to TRBJ2-1, with TRBD2 as a possible D gene (5 bases). V was cut by 7 bases and J by 4 bases, with 24 bases left in between. The CDR3 is made up of 17 amino acids. Germline V gene sequence: CDR1 SGHRS, CDR2 YFSETQ. The DNA for the CDR3 is TGCGCCAGCCCCCTCGGGGATAAGGTCCTTATTTACAATGAGCAGTTCTTC. It yields the protein CASPLGDKVLIYNEQFF.

The chain recombines TRBV12-3 or TRBV12-4 with TRBJ1-1; tentatively, D is TRBD1 (5 bases). The CDR3 is 13 residues long. V gave up 6 bases and J gave up 9 bases, with 17 bases separating them. The CDR3 DNA is TGTGCCAGCAGCAAACTAAAGACAGCAAAAGCTTTCTTT. Protein sequence: CASSKLKTAKAFF.

J is TRBJ2-3 and V is TRBV18; D uncertain. The CDR3 runs to 12 residues. The V and J ends lost 5 bases and 4 bases respectively, with 7 bases between them. CDR1 and CDR2 from the germline V gene are KGHSH and LQKENI. The CDR3 bases are TGTGCCAGCTCATCATCCCCAGATACGCAGTATTTT. It encodes CASSSSPDTQYF. The whole variable domain, filled in from reference TRBV18 and TRBJ2-3, reads NAGVMQNPRHLVRRRGQEARLRCSPMKGHSHVYWYRQLPEEGLKFMVYLQKENIIDESGMPKERFSAEFPKEGPSILRIQQVVRGDSAAYFCASSSSPDTQYFGPGTRLTVL.

For this clone: The germline gene is not matched at one end of the junction; a read error may be the cause. V gene TRBV11-1 combines with J gene TRBJ2-5; TRBD1 might be the D (6 bases). The CDR3 loop spans 16 amino acids. The germline gives CDR1 SGHAT, CDR2 FQDESV (reference sequence). The CDR3 nucleotides are TGTGCCGGCAGCACCAGGGGAATCCCAAGACAAGAGACCCAGTACTTC. Amino acid sequence: CAGSTRGIPRQETQYF.

The genes are TRBV6-2 or TRBV6-3 and TRBJ1-5; a weak D match, TRBD1 (5 bases). There are 19 residues in the CDR3. CDR1 and CDR2 (germline): MNHEY, SVGEGT. The V end lost 0 bases, the J end lost 0 bases, and 18 bases lay between the germline ends. The CDR3 nucleotides read TGTGCCAGCAGTTACTCGTTCCCTCCCAGGGATAATAGCAATCAGCCCCAGCATTTT. Translating it yields CASSYSFPPRDNSNQPQHF.

The chain links TRBV19 to TRBJ2-5; TRBD2 might be the D (6 bases). Trimming pared 5 bases from V and 1 base from J, leaving 14 bases between. There are 15 residues in the CDR3. The germline V gene encodes CDR1 LNHDA and CDR2 SQIVND (reference sequence). DNA for the CDR3: TGTGCCAGTAGTTCCCGACTAGGAAGCCAAGAGACCCAGTACTTC. Its translation: CASSSRLGSQETQYF.

The genes are TRBV6-2 or TRBV6-3 and TRBJ1-3; D possibly corresponds to TRBD1 (5 bases). The CDR3 covers 17 residues. Trimming took 0 bases from V and 1 from J, leaving 13 bases between them. Germline-derived CDR1 and CDR2 are MNHEY and SVGEGT. The CDR3 coding sequence is TGTGCCAGCAGTTACTCGCCAGGGTCCAGATCTGGAAACACCATATATTTT. This codes for CASSYSPGSRSGNTIYF.

The CDR3 sequence: CASSQEPPSWLNYGYTF. The CDR3 region has the DNA TGTGCCAGCAGCCAAGAGCCCCCTAGCTGGCTTAACTATGGCTACACCTTC. This sequence joins TRBV3-1 (or the pseudogene TRBV3-2) and TRBJ1-2; D call uncertain. This CDR3 spans 17 amino acids. CDR1 is LGHDT and CDR2 is YNNKEL in the germline V gene (reference sequence). V was cut by 0 bases and J by 1 base, with 15 bases left in between.

V usage is TRBV2 and J usage is TRBJ1-2; D gene unclear. The CDR3 contains 13 residues. CDR1 is SNHLY and CDR2 is FYNNEI in the germline V gene. V was clipped by 6 bases and J by 10 bases, with 18 bases between them. This chain's CDR3 is CASRADGERDYTF. The CDR3 region has the DNA TGTGCCAGCAGGGCTGACGGGGAGAGAGACTACACCTTC. Full variable domain (remainder filled in from reference TRBV2 and TRBJ1-2): EPEVTQTPSHQVTQMGQEVILRCVPISNHLYFYWYRQILGQKVEFLVSFYNNEISEKSEIFDDQFSVERPDGSNFTLKIRSTKLEDSAMYFCASRADGERDYTFGSGTRLTVV.

This clone was seen a few times. This chain links TRBV10-3 with TRBJ1-1; 10 bases line up with TRBD1. The CDR3 has 14 residues. V trimming: 9 bases; J trimming: 3 bases; junction bases outside the gene matches: 7. Germline V gives CDR1 ENHRY, CDR2 SYGVKD. Here the CDR3 reads CAIRTGTGDTEAFF. The DNA for the CDR3 is TGTGCCATAAGGACCGGGACAGGGGACACTGAAGCTTTCTTT.

The CDR3 bases are TGTGCCAGCAGCCAAGCCCGGGACTCCGACTATGGCTACACCTTC. Protein: CASSQARDSDYGYTF. The chain recombines TRBV3-1 (or the pseudogene TRBV3-2) with TRBJ1-2; possible D gene TRBD1, 5 bases. CDR3 length: 15 amino acids. V lost 1 base, J lost 3 bases, and 12 bases lay in between. Germline V gene data show CDR1 as LGHDT and CDR2 as YNNKEL (reference sequence).

The CDR3 region has the DNA TGTGCCAGTAGTCGTAACCGGGGGAGTGAAGCTTTCTTT. It codes for CASSRNRGSEAFF. The chain is built from TRBV19 and TRBJ1-1; the D gene is possibly TRBD1 (5 bases). The CDR3 has 13 residues. Looked up from germline, CDR1 is LNHDA and CDR2 is SQIVND (reference sequence). V lost 5 bases, J lost 7 bases, and 14 bases lay in between.

Here the CDR3 reads CASSLGQGYGYTF. CDR3 sequence (DNA): TGTGCCAGCAGCTTAGGACAGGGCTATGGCTACACCTTC. The rearrangement joins TRBV7-9 to TRBJ1-2, with TRBD1 matching over 7 bases. J gave up 4 bases and V 1 base, and 0 bases lay outside the gene matches. The germline gives CDR1 SEHNR, CDR2 FQNEAQ (reference sequence). The CDR3 is made up of 13 amino acids. Complete variable domain (other parts from reference TRBV7-9 and TRBJ1-2): DTGVSQNPRHKITKRGQNVTFRCDPISEHNRLYWYRQTLGQGPEFLTYFQNEAQLEKSRLLSDRFSAERPKGSFSTLEIQRTEQGDSAMYLCASSLGQGYGYTFGSGTRLTVV.

In this sample, this clone turned up a few times. CDR3 DNA: TGTGCCAGCAGGAGGGACAGGGATCTTGGAAACACCATATATTTT. This translates into CASRRDRDLGNTIYF. The gene calls are TRBV6-5 and TRBJ1-3, with 9 bases lining up with TRBD1. Germline values: CDR1 MNHEY, CDR2 SVGAGI. Trimming at V came to 6 bases and at J to 3 bases, leaving 6 bases not matched to a gene. The CDR3 length is 15 residues.

The V and J genes are TRBV28 and TRBJ1-1; D not resolved. The CDR3 has 14 residues. V lost 2 bases and J lost 5, with 12 bases in between. CDR1 and CDR2 (germline): MDHEN, SYDVKM. The CDR3 is CASSLRGSGTEAFF. The CDR3 DNA reads TGTGCCAGCAGTTTAAGAGGGAGCGGGACTGAAGCTTTCTTT. Using reference TRBV28 and TRBJ1-1 for the parts outside the CDR3, the full variable domain is DVKVTQSSRYLVKRTGEKVFLECVQDMDHENMFWYRQDPGLGLRLIYFSYDVKMKEKGDIPEGYSVSREKKERFSLILESASTNQTSMYLCASSLRGSGTEAFFGQGTRLTVV.

This CDR3 is CASSPGTGAGQPQHF. The CDR3 nucleotides read TGTGCCAGCTCACCTGGGACAGGGGCAGGTCAGCCCCAGCATTTT. This sequence joins TRBV18 and TRBJ1-5; 10 bases fit TRBD1. Unmatched junction bases numbered 5, after V lost 3 bases and J lost 6 bases. The CDR3 covers 15 residues. The germline gives CDR1 KGHSH, CDR2 LQKENI. The variable domain in full, with the rest retrieved from reference TRBV18 and TRBJ1-5, is NAGVMQNPRHLVRRRGQEARLRCSPMKGHSHVYWYRQLPEEGLKFMVYLQKENIIDESGMPKERFSAEFPKEGPSILRIQQVVRGDSAAYFCASSPGTGAGQPQHFGDGTRLSIL.

V is TRBV5-4 and J is TRBJ2-3; no clear D. The CDR3 is 13 residues long. V was trimmed by 4 bases and J by 6 bases, leaving 12 bases between them. CDR1 and CDR2 (germline): SGHNT, YYREEE (reference sequence). CDR3 in DNA: TGTGCCAGCAGCGTACCAGCGTTTGATACGCAGTATTTT. It encodes CASSVPAFDTQYF. Full variable domain (outside the CDR3, taken from reference TRBV5-4 and TRBJ2-3): ETGVTQSPTHLIKTRGQQVTLRCSSQSGHNTVSWYQQALGQGPQFIFQYYREEENGRGNFPPRFSGLQFPNYSSELNVNALELDDSALYLCASSVPAFDTQYFGPGTRLTVL.

The chain is built from TRBV7-9 and TRBJ1-1, with D unclear. Germline V gives CDR1 SEHNR, CDR2 FQNEAQ (reference sequence). CDR3 length equals 14 residues. With 4 bases removed from V and 0 bases from J, the gap between germline ends came to 9 bases. The CDR3 loop is CASSSEVMNTEAFF. The CDR3, as DNA: TGTGCCAGCAGCTCAGAGGTCATGAACACTGAAGCTTTCTTT.